This is a list of T cell receptor beta chains from one sample in a study of blood T cell repertoires in COVID-19. Sequencing was performed with immunoSEQ multiplex PCR; in TCRdb, only in-frame clones are kept and a portion is missing. The sample yields tens of thousands of clones, about 89% seen once. Sequenced sample: peripheral blood. These receptor sequences come from a human donor in a cohort sampled during active COVID-19. Both conserved end residues are part of each CDR3. A D gene is named only where the DNA matches it firmly. Clone size is shown for a subset of rows, as once, few, many or a class of expanded clone.

size,V,J,D,CDR3,DNA
-,TRBV3-1/TRBV3-2,TRBJ2-1,TRBD2,CASSQPGLGQFF,TGTGCCAGCAGCCAGCCGGGACTAGGTCAGTTCTTC
-,TRBV24-1,TRBJ1-3,-,CATSAASSSGNTIYF,TGTGCCACCAGTGCTGCCAGTTCCTCTGGAAACACCATATATTTT
-,TRBV4-1,TRBJ2-1,-,CASSQDNSPYNEQFF,TGCGCCAGCAGCCAAGATAACAGTCCCTACAATGAGCAGTTCTTC
-,TRBV19,TRBJ2-3,TRBD2,CASSIGISGGAQDTQYF,TGTGCCAGTAGTATAGGGATTAGCGGGGGGGCTCAGGATACGCAGTATTTT
once,TRBV6-5,TRBJ1-2,-,CASSPDQGEGGYTF,TGTGCCAGCAGTCCTGACCAAGGTGAGGGTGGCTACACCTTC
once,TRBV28,TRBJ2-3,TRBD1,CASSQTGPFSGTDTQYF,TGTGCCAGCAGCCAGACAGGGCCGTTCTCTGGCACAGATACGCAGTATTTT
-,TRBV5-1,TRBJ2-3,-,CASSSVRGADTQYF,TGCGCCAGCAGCTCCGTCAGGGGGGCGGATACGCAGTATTTT
-,TRBV15,TRBJ1-1,-,CATRKQMNTEAFF,TGTGCCACCAGGAAACAAATGAACACTGAAGCTTTCTTT
-,TRBV19,TRBJ1-2,TRBD1,CASRGQELNYGYTF,TGTGCCAGTAGAGGACAGGAGCTGAACTATGGCTACACCTTC
-,TRBV9,TRBJ2-1,-,CASSVIPGSYNEQFF,TGTGCCAGCAGCGTGATCCCCGGCTCCTACAATGAGCAGTTCTTC
-,TRBV11-2,TRBJ2-7,-,CASSFYRNLAYEQYF,TGTGCCAGCAGCTTTTACAGGAATCTAGCCTACGAGCAGTACTTC
-,TRBV27,TRBJ1-2,-,CASSPSGEGNRGYGYTF,TGTGCCAGCAGTCCCAGCGGGGAGGGGAATCGAGGCTATGGCTACACCTTC
-,TRBV6-1,TRBJ2-5,-,CASSEGEFGETQYF,TGTGCCAGCAGTGAAGGGGAGTTTGGAGAGACCCAGTACTTC
few,TRBV6-1,TRBJ2-7,-,CASSEGSNRYEQYF,TGTGCCAGCAGTGAAGGGAGCAACCGCTACGAGCAGTACTTC
-,TRBV10-2,TRBJ2-2,TRBD1,CASRAGGNTGELFF,TGCGCCAGCAGGGCAGGGGGCAACACCGGGGAGCTGTTTTTT
once,TRBV19,TRBJ1-1,-,CASSVLTHNTEAFF,TGTGCCAGTAGCGTACTGACACATAACACTGAAGCTTTCTTT
-,TRBV10-3,TRBJ2-7,TRBD1,CAISGGPGQNYEQYF,TGTGCCATCAGTGGCGGTCCGGGACAGAACTACGAGCAGTACTTC
-,TRBV5-1,TRBJ2-7,TRBD1,CASSTRDRVGDEQYF,TGCGCCAGCAGCACCCGGGACAGGGTTGGGGACGAGCAGTACTTC
-,TRBV21-1,TRBJ1-4,-,CASSKVGSNNEKLFF,TGTGCCAGCAGCAAAGTAGGGAGTAATAATGAAAAACTGTTTTTT
-,TRBV4-1,TRBJ2-5,TRBD2,CASTRGLGNEETQYF,TGCGCCAGCACCCGTGGACTAGGGAATGAAGAGACCCAGTACTTC
-,TRBV5-8,TRBJ2-7,TRBD2,CASRSLEAGGLYEQYF,TGTGCCAGCAGATCACTAGAAGCGGGAGGACTCTACGAGCAGTACTTC
-,TRBV7-9,TRBJ1-2,TRBD1,CASSLGPGTGYGYTF,TGTGCCAGCAGCTTAGGCCCCGGGACAGGCTATGGCTACACCTTC
-,TRBV12-3/TRBV12-4,TRBJ1-2,TRBD1,CASSLGQVYGYTF,TGTGCCAGCAGTTTGGGACAGGTCTATGGCTACACCTTC
-,TRBV3-1/TRBV3-2,TRBJ2-1,-,CASSQSGLAVNEQFF,TGTGCCAGCAGCCAATCCGGACTTGCCGTAAATGAGCAGTTCTTC
-,TRBV27,TRBJ1-5,TRBD1,CASSRQGSNQPQHF,TGTGCCAGCAGCAGACAGGGTAGCAATCAGCCCCAGCATTTT
-,TRBV18,TRBJ1-1,TRBD1,CASSPYRQGGTEAFF,TGTGCCAGCTCACCGTACCGACAGGGTGGCACTGAAGCTTTCTTT
-,TRBV18,TRBJ2-1,-,CATLVGLTGISYNEQFF,TGTGCCACCTTAGTGGGTTTAACAGGGATCTCCTACAATGAGCAGTTCTTC
-,TRBV19,TRBJ1-1,TRBD1,CASSIDRRTGVNTEAFF,TGTGCCAGTAGTATAGATCGCCGGACAGGGGTGAACACTGAAGCTTTCTTT
-,TRBV6-6,TRBJ1-4,TRBD1,CASRLSGQGSVGLFF,TGTGCCAGCAGGCTCTCGGGACAGGGCTCCGTTGGACTGTTTTTT
-,TRBV28,TRBJ1-4,TRBD1,CASSLGQPNEKLFF,TGTGCCAGCAGTTTGGGACAGCCGAATGAAAAACTGTTTTTT
-,TRBV13,TRBJ1-3,TRBD1,CASSYRGSGNTIYF,TGTGCCAGCAGCTACAGGGGCTCTGGAAACACCATATATTTT
few,TRBV7-9,TRBJ1-3,-,CASRGQISGNTIYF,TGTGCCAGCAGGGGACAAATCTCTGGAAACACCATATATTTT